Listed below are T cell receptor beta chains from one sample, sequenced in a study of blood T cell repertoires in COVID-19. Generated by immunoSEQ multiplex PCR, the TCRdb table keeps only in-frame clones and is missing some. The data show roughly 230,000 clones, approximately 83% seen once. The material sequenced was PBMCs or T cells enriched from blood (not recorded which). The receptors come from a woman aged 55-69 years who had recovered from COVID-19. Both conserved end residues are part of each CDR3. Fields, in order: D gene, V gene, J gene, CDR3 protein. D genes are given only for firm matches.

.	TRBV5-1	TRBJ2-5	CASSLGEGGRKTQYF
TRBD1	TRBV15	TRBJ1-4	CATSRDRGREKLFF
TRBD1	TRBV5-1	TRBJ1-1	CASSPTFRQGWNTEAFF
TRBD1	TRBV5-6	TRBJ2-7	CASSGGTGSEQYF
.	TRBV15	TRBJ2-5	CATSRVRDAQETQYF
TRBD1	TRBV14	TRBJ1-4	CASSDTGGVGEKLFF
TRBD1	TRBV19	TRBJ1-2	CASSINFDRGGYTF
.	TRBV29-1	TRBJ2-3	CSAPKSGAGSTDTQYF
.	TRBV18	TRBJ1-2	CASSYWEQDNGYTF
TRBD1	TRBV5-8	TRBJ1-3	CASSTGQGGPGNTIYF
.	TRBV7-2	TRBJ1-5	CASSLESGFSNQPQHF
.	TRBV6-5	TRBJ2-7	CASSSEGGSYEQYF
TRBD1	TRBV27	TRBJ1-4	CASSLLRGLTNEKLFF
.	TRBV5-1	TRBJ2-1	CASSLALMDEQFF
.	TRBV6-5	TRBJ2-3	CASSRRDSSDTQYF
.	TRBV19	TRBJ1-1	CASTLGRATEAFF
.	TRBV27	TRBJ2-3	CASSYASDTDTQYF
TRBD2	TRBV18	TRBJ2-3	CASSPGTSGPWDTQYF
TRBD1	TRBV4-1	TRBJ2-1	CASSSPGTGGNNEQFF
.	TRBV27	TRBJ2-1	CASKRGRGATAGGEQFF